Listed here are 31 T cell receptor beta chains from one sample, sequenced in a study of OX40 agonist ivuxolimab in advanced cancers. Produced via immunoSEQ multiplex PCR; TCRdb's table is partial and in-frame only. The sample has 48,000 or so clones; 83% are singletons. The sample here was CD4+ or CD8+ T cells sorted from blood, taken in a trial of the OX40 agonist ivuxolimab. The receptor set was obtained from an adult with an advanced solid tumor such as melanoma, head and neck, liver or kidney cancer.

This clone was recorded once. The junction and the germline gene differ at one end; a read error may be behind it. The gene calls are TRBV5-1 and TRBJ2-7; 9 bases map to TRBD1. Looked up from germline, CDR1 is SGHRS and CDR2 is YFSETQ. There are 12 residues in the CDR3. The CDR3 sequence: CASRQDRGEQYF. The CDR3 nucleotides read TGTGCCAGCAGGCAGGACAGGGGCGAGCAGTACTTC.

Here the CDR3 reads CASTREGHYGYTF. CDR3 coding DNA: TGTGCCAGTACGAGGGAGGGACACTATGGCTACACCTTC. This rearrangement joins TRBV2 to TRBJ1-2; D is possibly TRBD1 (5 bases). Germline CDR1 and CDR2: SNHLY and FYNNEI. This CDR3 region has 13 residues. V was clipped by 9 bases and J by 3 bases, with 14 bases between them.

Details on this clone: At one boundary the junction diverges from the germline segment, which might be a read error. This chain connects TRBV7-7 to TRBJ2-5; D remains ambiguous. Germline values: CDR1 SSHAT, CDR2 FNYEAQ (reference sequence). This CDR3 comprises 13 residues. CDR3 DNA sequence: TGTGCTAGCAGCTTCGGTCCCGGGGAGACCCAGTACTTC. Amino acid sequence: CASSFGPGETQYF.

V usage is TRBV18 and J usage is TRBJ2-2; 9 positions agree with TRBD1. The CDR3 covers 15 residues. The germline CDR1 and CDR2 sequences are KGHSH and LQKENI. J lost 1 base, V lost 4 bases, and 1 base had no gene match. CDR3 nucleotide sequence: TGTGCCAGCTCACGGGACAGGGTGAACACCGGGGAGCTGTTTTTT. Translating gives CASSRDRVNTGELFF.

CDR3 in DNA: TGTGCCAGCAGCAGAAGGGGGGCCTCGAATGAGCAGTTCTTC. Amino acids: CASSRRGASNEQFF. The rearrangement uses TRBV5-6 and TRBJ2-1; D may match TRBD1 or TRBD2 (6 bases each). Looked up from germline, CDR1 is SGHDT and CDR2 is YYEEEE. CDR3 length equals 14 residues. Trimming removed 4 bases at V and 7 bases at J, with 15 bases between.

The chain recombines TRBV19 with TRBJ1-3; D is uncertain. Germline CDR1 LNHDA, CDR2 SQIVND (reference sequence). This CDR3 is 14 amino acids long. Trimming removed 2 bases at V and 1 base at J, with 6 bases between. The CDR3 sequence: CASSISGSGNTIYF. The CDR3 DNA reads TGTGCCAGTAGTATATCGGGGTCTGGAAACACCATATATTTT.

The V call is TRBV10-2, the J call TRBJ1-6; D gene ambiguous. The CDR3 runs to 13 residues. V was clipped by 6 bases and J by 5 bases, with 8 bases between them. CDR1 and CDR2 (germline): WSHSY, SAAADI. The CDR3 sequence: CASRATDNSPLHF. The CDR3 nucleotides are TGCGCCAGCAGGGCCACCGATAATTCACCCCTCCACTTT.

The rearrangement joins TRBV6-1 to TRBJ2-3; the match to TRBD2 covers 9 bases. The CDR3 is 14 amino acids. The ends lost 6 bases at V and 4 bases at J; junction bases unmatched: 5. CDR1 is MNHNS, CDR2 SASEGT, per germline. In nucleotides, the CDR3 is TGTGCCAGCAGGGTAGCGGGGGACGCAGATACGCAGTATTTT. It specifies CASRVAGDADTQYF.

The rearrangement uses TRBV5-4 and TRBJ1-3, with a weak D call TRBD1 (6 bases). Germline lookup yields CDR1 SGHNT and CDR2 YYREEE (reference sequence). CDR3 length: 16 residues. Between the trimmed V and J ends, which lost 4 bases and 2 bases, there was a span of 16 bases. The CDR3 nucleotides are TGTGCCAGCAGCAAACAGGGTTTACTTACTGGAAACACCATATATTTT. As protein: CASSKQGLLTGNTIYF.

This CDR3 reads CASSQELRGGLTDTQYF. The CDR3 DNA follows: TGCGCCAGCAGCCAAGAATTGCGGGGTGGGCTCACAGATACGCAGTATTTT. The chain couples TRBV4-3 to TRBJ2-3; D might be TRBD2 (6 bases). This CDR3 spans 17 amino acids. Germline CDR1 is LGHNA and CDR2 is YSLEER. V was clipped by 0 bases and J by 2 bases, with 15 bases between them.

The chain combines TRBV5-6 with TRBJ2-1, with a tentative D call TRBD2 (6 bases). This CDR3 region has 13 residues. The germline CDR1 and CDR2 sequences are SGHDT and YYEEEE. The ends were cut back, 5 bases at V and 3 bases at J, with 9 bases in the middle. CDR3 amino acids: CASSRDFYNEQFF. As DNA, the CDR3 is TGTGCCAGCAGTAGGGACTTCTACAATGAGCAGTTCTTC.

This clone has a single count. The gene calls are TRBV5-1 and TRBJ2-3; 7 nucleotides agree with TRBD1. The V gene end was trimmed by 4 bases and the J gene end by 0 bases; junction bases not matched to a gene: 5. The CDR3 is made up of 15 amino acids. CDR1 and CDR2 (germline): SGHRS, YFSETQ. For the CDR3, the DNA is TGCGCCAGCAGCGTGGACAGGTCTAGCACAGATACGCAGTATTTT. Translation: CASSVDRSSTDTQYF.

By share of the sample, this clone is medium-sized. V gene TRBV29-1 combines with J gene TRBJ2-5, with D perhaps TRBD2 (6 bases). The germline V gene has CDR1 SQVTM and CDR2 ANQGSEA. The CDR3 is 13 residues long. The V end lost 7 bases, the J end lost 1 base, and 13 bases lay between the germline ends. The CDR3 loop is CSGGLATQETQYF. CDR3 nucleotide sequence: TGCAGCGGGGGACTCGCGACCCAAGAGACCCAGTACTTC. Combining the CDR3 with reference TRBV29-1 and TRBJ2-5 gives the whole variable domain SAVISQKPSRDICQRGTSLTIQCQVDSQVTMMFWYRQQPGQSLTLIATANQGSEATYESGFVIDKFPISRPNLTFSTLTVSNMSPEDSSIYLCSGGLATQETQYFGPGTRLLVL.

The rearrangement joins TRBV15 to TRBJ2-5, with D hard to call. The CDR3 sequence is 14 residues long. The V and J ends lost 1 base and 3 bases respectively, with 9 bases between them. Germline loops: CDR1 LNHNV, CDR2 YYDKDF (reference sequence). CDR3 region: CATSRVLTKETQYF. The CDR3 bases are TGTGCCACCAGCAGAGTTCTTACTAAAGAGACCCAGTACTTC.

The CDR3 loop reads CASSYCRPGLIYGYTF. For the CDR3, the DNA is TGTGCCAGCAGTTACTGCCGACCAGGTTTGATCTATGGCTACACCTTC. The rearrangement links TRBV6-7 to TRBJ1-2; unclear D gene. TRBV6-7 is treated as an ORF (open reading frame) with a function not yet certain. The length of the CDR3 is 16 residues. V lost 1 base, J lost 4 bases, and 16 bases lay in between.

The chain has TRBV9 and TRBJ1-1, with 7 bases lining up with TRBD1. The germline CDR1 and CDR2 sequences are SGDLS and YYNGEE. This CDR3 is 13 amino acids long. After removal of 3 bases from V and 3 bases from J, the junction contained 2 bases not matched to a gene. The CDR3 spells CASSATGDTEAFF. The DNA for the CDR3 is TGTGCCAGCAGCGCAACAGGGGACACTGAAGCTTTCTTT.

The chain uses TRBV19 and TRBJ2-6; no reliable D call. The V end was cut by 4 bases, the J end by 4 bases, with 8 bases between. Germline CDR1 and CDR2: LNHDA and SQIVND (reference sequence). The CDR3 contains 14 residues. CDR3 loop: CASSSQRGANVLTF. The CDR3 nucleotides read TGTGCCAGTAGTAGCCAGCGCGGGGCCAACGTCCTGACTTTC. Variable domain in full (rest from reference TRBV19 and TRBJ2-6): DGGITQSPKYLFRKEGQNVTLSCEQNLNHDAMYWYRQDPGQGLRLIYYSQIVNDFQKGDIAEGYSVSREKKESFPLTVTSAQKNPTAFYLCASSSQRGANVLTFGAGSRLTVL.

V and J are TRBV4-3 and TRBJ2-7; D call uncertain. Germline CDR1 LGHNA, CDR2 YSLEER. The CDR3 is made up of 14 amino acids. V shed 2 bases and J shed 0 bases, with 8 bases lying between them. The CDR3 region has the DNA TGCGCCAGCAGCCAAATGATTAACTCCTACGAGCAGTACTTC. Its translation: CASSQMINSYEQYF.

V and J are TRBV29-1 and TRBJ1-1, with D maybe TRBD1 (6 bases). The CDR3 totals 14 residues. CDR1 SQVTM and CDR2 ANQGSEA come from the germline V gene. V lost 7 bases, J lost 2 bases, and 17 bases lay in between. This CDR3 reads CSARAGHQNTEAFF. CDR3 DNA: TGCAGCGCCCGAGCGGGACACCAAAACACTGAAGCTTTCTTT.

V is TRBV19 and J is TRBJ2-3; possibly TRBD2 for D (6 bases). Germline CDR1 and CDR2: LNHDA and SQIVND (reference sequence). The CDR3 is made up of 12 amino acids. V lost 8 bases, J lost 8 bases, and 14 bases lay in between. The CDR3 DNA reads as TGTGCCAGTTCGGGGGAAGTTCGTACGCAGTATTTT. Translating gives CASSGEVRTQYF.

This clone appeared a few times. The same CDR3 also results from other DNA sequences found in this sample. The chain combines TRBV19 with TRBJ1-5; TRBD1 matches at 7 bases. With 4 bases clipped from V and 5 bases from J, the junction kept 5 bases outside the gene matches. The CDR3 contains 14 residues. Germline V CDR1 and CDR2: LNHDA, SQIVND (reference sequence). CDR3 nucleotides: TGTGCCAGTAGTAAGGGGACAGATTATCAGCCCCAGCATTTT. Translation: CASSKGTDYQPQHF.

V is TRBV19 and J is TRBJ2-1, with D unclear. Germline loops: CDR1 LNHDA, CDR2 SQIVND (reference sequence). This CDR3 contains 15 residues. Trimming stripped 5 bases from V and 7 bases from J, with 18 bases between. The CDR3 here is CASSGVEHIGNEQFF. DNA for the CDR3: TGTGCCAGTAGTGGCGTCGAACATATTGGGAATGAGCAGTTCTTC.

This rearrangement joins TRBV7-2 to TRBJ2-3, with 8 bases matching TRBD2. Losses at the gene ends were 5 bases for V and 6 bases for J; bases not matched to a gene: 13. The CDR3 has 16 residues. The germline gives CDR1 SGHTA, CDR2 FQGNSA. The CDR3: CASSVTRSGGGDTQYF. The CDR3 nucleotides are TGTGCCAGCAGCGTAACCAGGAGCGGGGGTGGGGATACGCAGTATTTT.

This clone was observed once. The genes are TRBV11-2 and TRBJ2-7; no definite D call. This CDR3 region has 14 residues. Germline V gene data show CDR1 as SGHAT and CDR2 as FQNNGV. Trimming took 5 bases from V and 1 from J, leaving 12 bases between them. The CDR3 coding sequence is TGTGCCAGCAGCCTCCGGACCGAATCCTACGAGCAGTACTTC. Translating it yields CASSLRTESYEQYF.

The CDR3 region has the DNA TGTGCCAGCAGCTTGGCGGGCGGGGGGAAGACCGGGGAGCTGTTTTTT. This gives the protein CASSLAGGGKTGELFF. V and J are TRBV5-5 and TRBJ2-2; 8 nucleotides align to TRBD2. The germline V gene has CDR1 SGHKS and CDR2 YYEKEE (reference sequence). Trimming removed 0 bases from V and 5 bases from J; junction bases left unmatched: 6. The CDR3 covers 16 residues.

V usage is TRBV5-4 and J usage is TRBJ2-5; unclear D gene. This CDR3 has 14 amino acids. In germline, CDR1 is SGHNT, CDR2 YYREEE (reference sequence). V gave up 1 base and J gave up 1 base, with 8 bases separating them. CDR3 protein: CASSLWAAQETQYF. Written as DNA, the CDR3 is TGTGCCAGCAGCTTGTGGGCGGCCCAAGAGACCCAGTACTTC.

The chain combines TRBV2 with TRBJ2-5, with unresolved D. Trimming stripped 7 bases from V and 5 bases from J, with 17 bases between. The CDR3 has 14 amino acids. Germline lookup yields CDR1 SNHLY and CDR2 FYNNEI. The CDR3 coding sequence is TGTGCCAGCAAGGTCGGCCAACCTGAGGAGACCCAGTACTTC. Translated: CASKVGQPEETQYF. The entire variable domain, with the rest obtained from reference TRBV2 and TRBJ2-5, is as follows: EPEVTQTPSHQVTQMGQEVILRCVPISNHLYFYWYRQILGQKVEFLVSFYNNEISEKSEIFDDQFSVERPDGSNFTLKIRSTKLEDSAMYFCASKVGQPEETQYFGPGTRLLVL.

J is TRBJ1-5 and V is TRBV7-2; D unclear. From germline, CDR1 is SGHTA and CDR2 FQGNSA. Trimming stripped 3 bases from V and 1 base from J, with 10 bases between. This CDR3 comprises 15 residues. In nucleotides, the CDR3 is TGTGCCAGCAGCTTTGGTCAAGGGAGCAATCAGCCCCAGCATTTT. Its protein is CASSFGQGSNQPQHF.

This rearrangement joins TRBV7-9 to TRBJ1-1; 7 nucleotides line up with TRBD1. V lost 5 bases to trimming and J lost 1 base; unmatched junction nucleotides: 13. The CDR3 is 17 residues long. Per the germline V gene, CDR1 is SEHNR and CDR2 is FQNEAQ (reference sequence). The CDR3 bases are TGTGCCAGCAGCCGAACAGGGGTCGCAAACGGGAACACTGAAGCTTTCTTT. It encodes CASSRTGVANGNTEAFF.

The chain carries TRBV19 and TRBJ2-3, with no clear D. Per germline, CDR1 LNHDA and CDR2 SQIVND (reference sequence). The CDR3 extends over 14 amino acids. V was trimmed by 6 bases and J by 4 bases, leaving 14 bases between them. The CDR3 loop is CASRASRSSDTQYF. The CDR3 DNA is TGTGCCAGTAGGGCTAGTAGGTCATCAGATACGCAGTATTTT.

J is TRBJ1-2 and V is TRBV11-2; 8 bases align to TRBD1. Germline V lookup: CDR1 SGHAT, CDR2 FQNNGV. The length of the CDR3 is 18 residues. V shed 1 base and J 2 bases; nucleotides not matched to a gene: 12. The CDR3 DNA reads TGTGCCAGCAGCTTAGCGGCCGTACGCCGGGACAGGAACTATGGCTACACCTTC. It is translated as CASSLAAVRRDRNYGYTF.